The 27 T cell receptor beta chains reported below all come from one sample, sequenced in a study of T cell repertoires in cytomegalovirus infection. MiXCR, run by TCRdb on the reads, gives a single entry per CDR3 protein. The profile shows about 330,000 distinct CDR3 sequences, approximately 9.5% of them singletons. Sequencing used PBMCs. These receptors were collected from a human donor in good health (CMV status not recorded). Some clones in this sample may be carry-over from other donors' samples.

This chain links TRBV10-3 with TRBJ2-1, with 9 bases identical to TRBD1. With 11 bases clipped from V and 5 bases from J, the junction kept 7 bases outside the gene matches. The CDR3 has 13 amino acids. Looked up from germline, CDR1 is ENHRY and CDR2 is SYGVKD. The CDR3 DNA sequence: TGTGCCGTCGACAGGGGGACGGACAATGAGCAGTTCTTC. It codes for CAVDRGTDNEQFF.

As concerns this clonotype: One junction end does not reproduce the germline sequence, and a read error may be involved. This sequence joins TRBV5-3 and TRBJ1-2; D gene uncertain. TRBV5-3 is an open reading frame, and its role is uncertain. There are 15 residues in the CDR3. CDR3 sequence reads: CASSFEIEGGIGYTF. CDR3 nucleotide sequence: TGTGCCAGCAGCTTCGAGATTGAGGGCGGGATTGGCTACACCTTC.

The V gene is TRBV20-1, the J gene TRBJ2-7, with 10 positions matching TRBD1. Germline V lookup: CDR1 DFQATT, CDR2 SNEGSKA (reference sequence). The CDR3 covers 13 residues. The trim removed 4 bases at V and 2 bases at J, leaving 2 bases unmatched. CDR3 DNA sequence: TGCAGTGCTACGGACAGGGGGACCTACGAGCAGTACTTC. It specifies CSATDRGTYEQYF.

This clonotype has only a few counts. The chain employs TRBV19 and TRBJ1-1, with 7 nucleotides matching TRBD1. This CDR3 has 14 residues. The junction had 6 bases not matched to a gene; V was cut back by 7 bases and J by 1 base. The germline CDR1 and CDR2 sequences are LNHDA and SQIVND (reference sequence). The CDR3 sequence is CASTPTGRNTEAFF. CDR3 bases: TGTGCCAGTACCCCGACAGGGAGGAACACTGAAGCTTTCTTT.

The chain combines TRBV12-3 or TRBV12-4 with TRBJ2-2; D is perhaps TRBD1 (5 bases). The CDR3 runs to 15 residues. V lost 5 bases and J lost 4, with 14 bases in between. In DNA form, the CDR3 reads TGTGCCAGCAGTCCAGGGTGGTCCCTCACCGGGGAGCTGTTTTTT. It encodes CASSPGWSLTGELFF.

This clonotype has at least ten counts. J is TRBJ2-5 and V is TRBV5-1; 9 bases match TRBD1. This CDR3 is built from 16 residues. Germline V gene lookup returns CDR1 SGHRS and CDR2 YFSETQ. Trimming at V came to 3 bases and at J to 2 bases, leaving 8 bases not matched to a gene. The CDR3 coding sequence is TGCGCCAGCAGCTGGGGGACAGGGCATCCACAAGAGACCCAGTACTTC. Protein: CASSWGTGHPQETQYF.

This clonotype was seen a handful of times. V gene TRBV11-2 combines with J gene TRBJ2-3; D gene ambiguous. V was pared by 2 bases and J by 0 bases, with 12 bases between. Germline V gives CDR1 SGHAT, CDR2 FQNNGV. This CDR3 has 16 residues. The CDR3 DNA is TGTGCCAGCAGCTTATTTACGGTGTCTAGCACAGATACGCAGTATTTT. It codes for CASSLFTVSSTDTQYF.

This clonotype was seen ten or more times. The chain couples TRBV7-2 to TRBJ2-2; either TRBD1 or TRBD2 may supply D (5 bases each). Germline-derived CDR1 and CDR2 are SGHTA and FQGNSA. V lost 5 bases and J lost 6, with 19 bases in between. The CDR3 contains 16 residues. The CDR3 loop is CASSKNTGAGSGELFF. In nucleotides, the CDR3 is TGTGCCAGCAGCAAAAACACCGGGGCCGGGTCCGGGGAGCTGTTTTTT.

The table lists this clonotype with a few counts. CDR3 residues: CASSLEGAGGLSYEQYF. The CDR3 DNA reads as TGTGCCAGCAGCCTGGAGGGAGCGGGAGGTCTTTCCTACGAGCAGTACTTC. This sequence joins TRBV28 and TRBJ2-7, with 9 bases fitting TRBD2. Germline V CDR1 and CDR2: MDHEN, SYDVKM. There are 17 residues in the CDR3. The trim removed 6 bases at V and 1 base at J, leaving 13 bases unmatched.

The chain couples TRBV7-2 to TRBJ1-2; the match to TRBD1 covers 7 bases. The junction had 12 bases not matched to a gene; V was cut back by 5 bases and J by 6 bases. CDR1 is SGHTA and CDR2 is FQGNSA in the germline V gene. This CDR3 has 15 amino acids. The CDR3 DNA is TGTGCCAGCAGCAAGCTAGACAGGGATCTAGATGGCTACACCTTC. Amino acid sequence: CASSKLDRDLDGYTF.

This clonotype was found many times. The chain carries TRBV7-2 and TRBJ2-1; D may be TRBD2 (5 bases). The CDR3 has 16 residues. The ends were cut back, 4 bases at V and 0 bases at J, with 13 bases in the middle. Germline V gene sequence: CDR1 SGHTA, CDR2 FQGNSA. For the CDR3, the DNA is TGTGCCAGCAGCTCCCGACGGACTGGCTCCTACAATGAGCAGTTCTTC. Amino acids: CASSSRRTGSYNEQFF.

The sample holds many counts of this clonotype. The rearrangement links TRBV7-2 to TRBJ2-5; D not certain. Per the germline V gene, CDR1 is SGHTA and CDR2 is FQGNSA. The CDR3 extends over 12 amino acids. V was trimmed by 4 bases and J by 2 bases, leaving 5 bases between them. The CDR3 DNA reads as TGTGCCAGCAGCTCCACACAAGAGACCCAGTACTTC. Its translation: CASSSTQETQYF.

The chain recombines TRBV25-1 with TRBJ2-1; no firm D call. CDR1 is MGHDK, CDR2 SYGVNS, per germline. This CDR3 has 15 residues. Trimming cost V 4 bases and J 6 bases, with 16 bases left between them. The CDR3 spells CASSVSGPPSNEQFF. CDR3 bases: TGTGCCAGCAGTGTTTCAGGCCCCCCGTCCAATGAGCAGTTCTTC.

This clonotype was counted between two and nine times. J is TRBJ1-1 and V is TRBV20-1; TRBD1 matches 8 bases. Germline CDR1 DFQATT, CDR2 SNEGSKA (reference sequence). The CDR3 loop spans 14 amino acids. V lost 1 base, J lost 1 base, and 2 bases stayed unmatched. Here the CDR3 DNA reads TGCAGTGCTAGAGTGACAGGGGCGAACACTGAAGCTTTCTTT. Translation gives CSARVTGANTEAFF.

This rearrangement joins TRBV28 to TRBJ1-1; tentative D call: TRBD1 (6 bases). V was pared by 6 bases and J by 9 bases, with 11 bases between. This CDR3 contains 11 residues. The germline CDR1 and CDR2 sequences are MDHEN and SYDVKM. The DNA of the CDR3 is TGTGCCAGCAGGCAGGGGTTTCAAGCTTTCTTT. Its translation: CASRQGFQAFF.

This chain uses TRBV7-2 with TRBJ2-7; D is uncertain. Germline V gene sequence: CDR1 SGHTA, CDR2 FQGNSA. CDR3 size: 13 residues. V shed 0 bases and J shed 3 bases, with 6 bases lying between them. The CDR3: CASSLAYSYEQYF. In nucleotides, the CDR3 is TGTGCCAGCAGCTTAGCGTATAGCTACGAGCAGTACTTC. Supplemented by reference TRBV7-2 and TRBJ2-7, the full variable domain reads GAGVSQSPSNKVTEKGKDVELRCDPISGHTALYWYRQSLGQGLEFLIYFQGNSAPDKSGLPSDRFSAERTGGSVSTLTIQRTQQEDSAVYLCASSLAYSYEQYFGPGTRLTVT.

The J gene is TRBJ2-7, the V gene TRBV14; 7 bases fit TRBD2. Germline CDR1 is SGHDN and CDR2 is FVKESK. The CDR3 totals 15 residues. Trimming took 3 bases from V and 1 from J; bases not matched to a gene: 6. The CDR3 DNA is TGTGCCAGCAGCCACGATAGCGGGCGATCCTACGAGCAGTACTTC. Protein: CASSHDSGRSYEQYF.

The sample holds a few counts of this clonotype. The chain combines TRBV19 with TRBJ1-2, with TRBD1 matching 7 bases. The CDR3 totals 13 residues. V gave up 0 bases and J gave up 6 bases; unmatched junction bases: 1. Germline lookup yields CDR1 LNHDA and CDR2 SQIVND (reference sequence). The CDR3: CASSIDGQDGYTF. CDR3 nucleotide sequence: TGTGCCAGTAGTATAGACGGACAGGATGGCTACACCTTC.

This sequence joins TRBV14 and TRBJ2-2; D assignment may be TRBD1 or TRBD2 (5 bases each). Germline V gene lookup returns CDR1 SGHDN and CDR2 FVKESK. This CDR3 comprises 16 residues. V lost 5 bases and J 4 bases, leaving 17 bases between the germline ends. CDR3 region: CASSTRQRGGTGELFF. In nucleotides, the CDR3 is TGTGCCAGCAGCACCCGACAGAGGGGTGGCACCGGGGAGCTGTTTTTT.

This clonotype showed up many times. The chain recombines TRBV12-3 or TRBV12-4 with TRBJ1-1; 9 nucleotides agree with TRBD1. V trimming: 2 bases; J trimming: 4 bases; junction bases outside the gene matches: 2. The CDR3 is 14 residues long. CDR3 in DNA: TGTGCCAGCAGTTTAAGGACAGGGGTCACTGAAGCTTTCTTT. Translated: CASSLRTGVTEAFF.

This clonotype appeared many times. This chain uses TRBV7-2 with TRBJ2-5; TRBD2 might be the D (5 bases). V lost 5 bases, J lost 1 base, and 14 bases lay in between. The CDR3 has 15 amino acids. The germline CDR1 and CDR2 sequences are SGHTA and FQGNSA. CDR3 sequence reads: CASSGRGLFQETQYF. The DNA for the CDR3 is TGTGCCAGCAGCGGCCGGGGTCTGTTCCAAGAGACCCAGTACTTC.

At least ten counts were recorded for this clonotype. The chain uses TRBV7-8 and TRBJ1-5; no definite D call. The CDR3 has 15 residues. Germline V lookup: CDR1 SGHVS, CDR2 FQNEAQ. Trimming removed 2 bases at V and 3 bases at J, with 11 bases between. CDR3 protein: CASSLKRQPNQPQHF. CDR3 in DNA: TGTGCCAGCAGCTTAAAACGTCAGCCCAATCAGCCCCAGCATTTT. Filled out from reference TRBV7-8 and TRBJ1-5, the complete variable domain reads GAGVSQSPRYKVAKRGQDVALRCDPISGHVSLFWYQQALGQGPEFLTYFQNEAQLDKSGLPSDRFFAERPEGSVSTLKIQRTQQEDSAVYLCASSLKRQPNQPQHFGDGTRLSIL.

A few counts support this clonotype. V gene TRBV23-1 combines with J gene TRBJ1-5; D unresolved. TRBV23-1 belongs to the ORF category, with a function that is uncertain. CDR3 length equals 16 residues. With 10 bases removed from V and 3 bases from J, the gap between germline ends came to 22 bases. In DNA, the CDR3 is TGCGCCACCCTTGGAGGCACTCCCTTCCCCAATCAGCCCCAGCATTTT. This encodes CATLGGTPFPNQPQHF.

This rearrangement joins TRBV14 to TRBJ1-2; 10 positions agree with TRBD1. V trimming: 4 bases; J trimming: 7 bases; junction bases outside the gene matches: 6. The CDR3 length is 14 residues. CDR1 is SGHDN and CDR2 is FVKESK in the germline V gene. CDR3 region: CASSPGQGKGGYTF. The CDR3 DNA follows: TGTGCCAGCAGCCCGGGACAGGGGAAGGGTGGCTACACCTTC.

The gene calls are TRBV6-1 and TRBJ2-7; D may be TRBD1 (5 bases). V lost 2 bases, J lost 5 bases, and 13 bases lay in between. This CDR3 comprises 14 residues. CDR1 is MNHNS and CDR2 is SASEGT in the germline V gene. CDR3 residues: CASSEWSGFNEQYF. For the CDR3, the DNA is TGTGCCAGCAGTGAATGGTCAGGGTTCAACGAGCAGTACTTC.

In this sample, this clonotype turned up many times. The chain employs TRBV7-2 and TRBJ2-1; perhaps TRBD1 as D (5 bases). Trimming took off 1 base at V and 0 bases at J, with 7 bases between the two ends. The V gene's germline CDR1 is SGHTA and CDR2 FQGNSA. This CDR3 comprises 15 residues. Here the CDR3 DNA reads TGTGCCAGCAGCTTAGGGACAAACTCCTACAATGAGCAGTTCTTC. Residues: CASSLGTNSYNEQFF. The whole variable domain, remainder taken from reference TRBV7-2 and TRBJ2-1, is GAGVSQSPSNKVTEKGKDVELRCDPISGHTALYWYRQSLGQGLEFLIYFQGNSAPDKSGLPSDRFSAERTGGSVSTLTIQRTQQEDSAVYLCASSLGTNSYNEQFFGPGTRLTVL.

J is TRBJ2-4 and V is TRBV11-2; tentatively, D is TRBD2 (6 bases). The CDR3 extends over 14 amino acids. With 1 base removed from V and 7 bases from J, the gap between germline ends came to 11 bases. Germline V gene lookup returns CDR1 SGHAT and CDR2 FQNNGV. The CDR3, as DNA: TGTGCCAGCAGCTTAGCGGGACTTGGGAACATTCAGTACTTC. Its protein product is CASSLAGLGNIQYF.